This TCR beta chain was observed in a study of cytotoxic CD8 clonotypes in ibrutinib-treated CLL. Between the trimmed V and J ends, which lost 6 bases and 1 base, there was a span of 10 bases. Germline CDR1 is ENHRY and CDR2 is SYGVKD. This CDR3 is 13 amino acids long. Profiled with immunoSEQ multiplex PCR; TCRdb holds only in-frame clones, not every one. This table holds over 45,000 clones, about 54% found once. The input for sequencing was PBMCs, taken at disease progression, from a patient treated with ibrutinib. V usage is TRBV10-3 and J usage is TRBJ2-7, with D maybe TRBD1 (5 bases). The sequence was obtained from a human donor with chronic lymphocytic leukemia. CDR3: CAIRAQGSYEQYF. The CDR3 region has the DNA TGTGCCATCAGGGCCCAGGGTTCCTACGAGCAGTACTTC.